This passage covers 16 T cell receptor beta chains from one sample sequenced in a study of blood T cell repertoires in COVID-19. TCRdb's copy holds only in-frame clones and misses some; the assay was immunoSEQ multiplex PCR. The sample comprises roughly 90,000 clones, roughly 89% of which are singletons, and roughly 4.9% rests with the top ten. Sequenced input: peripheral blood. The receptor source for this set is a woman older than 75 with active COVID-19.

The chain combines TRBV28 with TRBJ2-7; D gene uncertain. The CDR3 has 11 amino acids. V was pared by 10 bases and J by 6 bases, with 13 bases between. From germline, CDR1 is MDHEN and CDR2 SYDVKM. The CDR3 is CATHDDSEQYF. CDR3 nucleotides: TGTGCCACCCATGATGACTCCGAGCAGTACTTC.

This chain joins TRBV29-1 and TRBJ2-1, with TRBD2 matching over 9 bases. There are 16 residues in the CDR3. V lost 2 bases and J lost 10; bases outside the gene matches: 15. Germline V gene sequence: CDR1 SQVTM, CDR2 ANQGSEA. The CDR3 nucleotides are TGCAGCGTTGAAAGACTAGGGGCGGGAGGGCCCCAAGAGCAGTTCTTC. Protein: CSVERLGAGGPQEQFF.

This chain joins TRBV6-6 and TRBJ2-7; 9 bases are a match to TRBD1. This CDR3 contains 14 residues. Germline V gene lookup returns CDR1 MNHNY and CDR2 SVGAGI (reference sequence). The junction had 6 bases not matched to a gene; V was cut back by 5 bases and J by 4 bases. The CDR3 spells CASSLGQGRYEQYF. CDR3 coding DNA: TGTGCCAGCAGTCTTGGACAGGGGAGATACGAGCAGTACTTC.

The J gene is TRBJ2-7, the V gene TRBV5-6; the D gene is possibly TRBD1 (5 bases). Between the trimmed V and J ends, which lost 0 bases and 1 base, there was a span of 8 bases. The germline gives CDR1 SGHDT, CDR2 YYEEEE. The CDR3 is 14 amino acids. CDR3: CASSLGGRSYEQYF. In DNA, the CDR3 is TGTGCCAGCAGCTTGGGGGGCCGATCCTACGAGCAGTACTTC.

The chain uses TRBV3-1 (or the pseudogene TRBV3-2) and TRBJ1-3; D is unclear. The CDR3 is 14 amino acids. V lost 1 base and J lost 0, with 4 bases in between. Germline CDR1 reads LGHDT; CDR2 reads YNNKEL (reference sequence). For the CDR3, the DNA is TGTGCCAGCAGCCAAGGGCACTCTGGAAACACCATATATTTT. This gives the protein CASSQGHSGNTIYF.

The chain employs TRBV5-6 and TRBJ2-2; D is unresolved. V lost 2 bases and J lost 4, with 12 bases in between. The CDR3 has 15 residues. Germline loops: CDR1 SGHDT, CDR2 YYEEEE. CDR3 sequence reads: CASSFRVIGTGELFF. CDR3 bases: TGTGCCAGCAGCTTCCGAGTTATTGGCACCGGGGAGCTGTTTTTT.

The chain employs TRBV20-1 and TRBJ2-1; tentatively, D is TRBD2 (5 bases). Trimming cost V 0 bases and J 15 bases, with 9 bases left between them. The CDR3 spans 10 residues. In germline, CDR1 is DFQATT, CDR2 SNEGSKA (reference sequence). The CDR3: CSARDASPFF. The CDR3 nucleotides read TGCAGTGCTAGAGACGCTAGCCCGTTCTTC.

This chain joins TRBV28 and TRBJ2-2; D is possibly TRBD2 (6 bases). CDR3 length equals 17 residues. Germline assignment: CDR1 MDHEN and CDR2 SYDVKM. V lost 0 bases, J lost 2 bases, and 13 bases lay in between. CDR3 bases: TGTGCCAGCAGTTTATGGGGTCTAGCGAGAAACACCGGGGAGCTGTTTTTT. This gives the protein CASSLWGLARNTGELFF.

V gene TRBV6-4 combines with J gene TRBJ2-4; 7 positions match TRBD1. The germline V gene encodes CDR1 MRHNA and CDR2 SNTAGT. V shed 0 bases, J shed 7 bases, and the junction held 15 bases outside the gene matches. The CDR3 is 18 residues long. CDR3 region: CASSDSRQGASKENIQYF. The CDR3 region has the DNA TGTGCCAGCAGTGACTCTCGACAGGGTGCTTCGAAGGAGAACATTCAGTACTTC.

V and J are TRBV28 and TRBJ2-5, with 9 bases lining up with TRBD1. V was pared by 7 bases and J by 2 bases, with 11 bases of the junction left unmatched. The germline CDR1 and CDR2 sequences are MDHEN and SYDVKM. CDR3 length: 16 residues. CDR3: CASTPRTGELQETQYF. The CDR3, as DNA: TGTGCCAGCACCCCTCGGACAGGGGAACTACAAGAGACCCAGTACTTC.

The CDR3 loop reads CASRRDNSPLHF. The CDR3, as DNA: TGTGCCAGTCGGCGGGATAATTCACCCCTCCACTTT. This chain joins TRBV10-3 and TRBJ1-6; no clear D. V was trimmed by 10 bases and J by 5 bases, leaving 9 bases between them. There are 12 residues in the CDR3. Germline CDR1 reads ENHRY; CDR2 reads SYGVKD.

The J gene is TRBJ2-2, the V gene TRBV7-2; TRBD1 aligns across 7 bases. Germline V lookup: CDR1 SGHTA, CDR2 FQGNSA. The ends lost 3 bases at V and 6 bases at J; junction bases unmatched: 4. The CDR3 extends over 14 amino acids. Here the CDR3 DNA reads TGTGCCAGCAGCTTGACAGGGTTTGCCGGGGAGCTGTTTTTT. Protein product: CASSLTGFAGELFF.

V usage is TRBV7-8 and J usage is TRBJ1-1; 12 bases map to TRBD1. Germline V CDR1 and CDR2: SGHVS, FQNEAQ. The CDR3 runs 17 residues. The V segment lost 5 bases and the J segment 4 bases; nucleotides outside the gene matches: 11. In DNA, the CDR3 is TGTGCCAGCAGCCACGACCTCCTGGGACAGGGGGCCACTGAAGCTTTCTTT. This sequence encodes CASSHDLLGQGATEAFF.

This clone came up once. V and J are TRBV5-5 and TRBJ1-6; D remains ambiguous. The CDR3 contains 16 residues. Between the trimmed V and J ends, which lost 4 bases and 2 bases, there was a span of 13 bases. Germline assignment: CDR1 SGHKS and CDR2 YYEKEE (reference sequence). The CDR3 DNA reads TGTGCCAGCAGCCCAGCCGGGAGGACCTATAATTCACCCCTCCACTTT. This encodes CASSPAGRTYNSPLHF.

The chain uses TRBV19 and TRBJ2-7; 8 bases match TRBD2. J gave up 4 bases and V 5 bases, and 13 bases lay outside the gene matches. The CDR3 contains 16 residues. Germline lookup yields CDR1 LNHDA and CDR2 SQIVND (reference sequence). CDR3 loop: CASSSWGTGGPYEQYF. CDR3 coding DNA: TGTGCCAGTAGTTCCTGGGGAACGGGAGGGCCGTACGAGCAGTACTTC. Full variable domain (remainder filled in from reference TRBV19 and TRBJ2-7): DGGITQSPKYLFRKEGQNVTLSCEQNLNHDAMYWYRQDPGQGLRLIYYSQIVNDFQKGDIAEGYSVSREKKESFPLTVTSAQKNPTAFYLCASSSWGTGGPYEQYFGPGTRLTVT.

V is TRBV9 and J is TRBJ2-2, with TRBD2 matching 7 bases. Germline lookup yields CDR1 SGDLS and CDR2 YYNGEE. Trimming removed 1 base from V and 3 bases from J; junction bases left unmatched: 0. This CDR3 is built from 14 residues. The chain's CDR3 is CASSVLADTGELFF. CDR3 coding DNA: TGTGCCAGCAGCGTACTAGCGGACACCGGGGAGCTGTTTTTT.